Sequencing of this T cell receptor beta chain was carried out in a study of CD8+ T cells in alopecia areata. As the sequencing template, cDNA was produced by extracting RNA and reverse transcribing it. The protocol was immunoSEQ multiplex PCR, while the TCRdb copy is restricted to in-frame clones and leaves out a portion. The table lists hundreds of thousands of clones, 66% of them singletons. Whole-study results and caveats: Across lesional scalp, and particularly alopecia totalis/universalis, clonality surpassed that of normal scalp.

The CDR3 is made up of 15 amino acids. J gave up 7 bases and V 5 bases, and 11 bases lay outside the gene matches. The germline V gene has CDR1 SGHTA and CDR2 FQGTGA. The treatment here: oral pan-JAK inhibitor, 5-10 mg twice daily. The researchers isolated CD4+ and CD8+ T cells from PBMCs by sorting. A word on this clone: Its target is unknown.

J is TRBJ2-3 and V is TRBV7-3; the match to TRBD1 covers 8 bases. Sequenced here: CD4+ T cells sorted from blood, sampled around week 42, from a patient treated with tofacitinib. The sequence was collected from a human donor with alopecia areata. The CDR3 DNA reads TGTGCCAGCAGCCTCGACAGGGACAGGTCTTATACGCAGTATTTT. As protein: CASSLDRDRSYTQYF.